This T cell receptor beta chain was sequenced during a study of blood T cell repertoires in COVID-19. After removal of 11 bases from V and 7 bases from J, the junction contained 13 bases not matched to a gene. The germline V gene has CDR1 SSHAT and CDR2 FNYEAQ (reference sequence). The CDR3 runs 14 residues. The sample holds a few counts of this clone. Per the original data handling: Amplification of reference gene primers was used by the study to estimate nucleated cell counts. Data came from immunoSEQ multiplex PCR; TCRdb stores just in-frame clones and leaves some out. Clone size and the V and J calls come from that table; the DNA yielded D and trimming. This table has 84,000 or so clones, approximately 88% appearing once.

Input material: peripheral blood. The receptor was isolated from a man between 65 and 85 years old with acute or convalescent COVID-19. This chain connects TRBV7-7 to TRBJ2-1; the match to TRBD2 covers 8 bases. In DNA form, the CDR3 reads TGTGCCCCCGGGGGGGGAGGTCCAGAGAATGAGCAGTTCTTC. This gives the protein CAPGGGGPENEQFF.